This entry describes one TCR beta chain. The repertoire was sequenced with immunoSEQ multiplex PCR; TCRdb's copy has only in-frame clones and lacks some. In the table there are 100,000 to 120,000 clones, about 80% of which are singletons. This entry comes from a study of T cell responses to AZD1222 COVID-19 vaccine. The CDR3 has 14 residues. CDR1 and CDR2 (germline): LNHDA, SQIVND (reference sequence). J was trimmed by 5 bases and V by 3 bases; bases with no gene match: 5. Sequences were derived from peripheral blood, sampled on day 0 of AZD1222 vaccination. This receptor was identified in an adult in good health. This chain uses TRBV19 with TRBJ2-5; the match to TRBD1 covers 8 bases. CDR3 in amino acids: CASSIQGAGETQYF. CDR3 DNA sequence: TGTGCCAGTAGTATTCAGGGGGCCGGGGAGACCCAGTACTTC.